The 13 T cell receptor beta chains below were found in one sample sequenced in a study of siplizumab effects on memory and regulatory T cells. TCRdb's table, derived via immunoSEQ multiplex PCR, lists solely in-frame clones and lacks some. The table lists over 85,000 clones, about 94% of them singletons. Sequencing was carried out using CD4+ T cells sorted from blood. The receptors originated from a human donor in good health.

This clone was recorded only once. The V gene is TRBV5-1, the J gene TRBJ1-2; a possible D gene is TRBD1 (5 bases). Per germline, CDR1 SGHRS and CDR2 YFSETQ. The CDR3 loop spans 13 amino acids. With 7 bases removed from V and 1 base from J, the gap between germline ends came to 11 bases. CDR3 residues: CASGAEGNYGYTF. CDR3 bases: TGCGCCAGCGGGGCGGAGGGTAACTATGGCTACACCTTC.

The chain combines TRBV28 with TRBJ2-5; 7 bases agree with TRBD2. V was clipped by 6 bases and J by 5 bases; unmatched bases: 9. Germline CDR1 reads MDHEN; CDR2 reads SYDVKM. The length of the CDR3 is 14 residues. The CDR3, as DNA: TGTGCCAGCAGGCCTAGCGGTGGAGGTGAGACCCAGTACTTC. It is translated as CASRPSGGGETQYF.

The rearrangement joins TRBV7-9 to TRBJ2-1, with 7 bases lining up with TRBD2. The germline V gene encodes CDR1 SEHNR and CDR2 FQNEAQ (reference sequence). The length of the CDR3 is 15 residues. V lost 7 bases, J lost 5 bases, and 11 bases stayed unmatched. The CDR3 region is CASIGGTSDHNEQFF. CDR3 DNA: TGTGCCAGCATCGGTGGTACTAGCGACCACAATGAGCAGTTCTTC.

The gene calls are TRBV4-1 and TRBJ1-5, with D hard to call. CDR1 is MGHRA, CDR2 YSYEKL, per germline. CDR3 length equals 14 residues. Trimming pared 0 bases from V and 5 bases from J, leaving 8 bases between. This CDR3 reads CASSQEGFDQPQHF. The CDR3 region has the DNA TGCGCCAGCAGCCAAGAAGGGTTTGATCAGCCCCAGCATTTT.

The chain combines TRBV5-4 with TRBJ2-2, with a tentative D call TRBD1 (5 bases). CDR3 length: 15 amino acids. Germline CDR1 reads SGHNT; CDR2 reads YYREEE (reference sequence). V lost 3 bases and J lost 6, with 15 bases in between. The CDR3, as DNA: TGTGCCAGCAGCTCCCAGGGTGGGGCGTCCGGGGAGCTGTTTTTT. Encoded protein: CASSSQGGASGELFF.

CDR3 residues: CAWSRTGGFGYTF. Written as DNA, the CDR3 is TGTGCCTGGAGTAGGACAGGGGGCTTCGGCTACACCTTC. The V call is TRBV30, the J call TRBJ1-2; the match to TRBD1 covers 11 bases. Germline V gene sequence: CDR1 GTSNPN, CDR2 SVGIG (reference sequence). The V gene end was trimmed by 2 bases and the J gene end by 8 bases; junction bases not matched to a gene: 4. The CDR3 sequence is 13 residues long.

This clone has more than one count but fewer than ten. The J gene is TRBJ2-7, the V gene TRBV28, with 7 nucleotides matching TRBD1. The CDR3 spans 13 residues. Germline lookup yields CDR1 MDHEN and CDR2 SYDVKM. Germline trimming cut 6 bases from V and 5 bases from J; bases unmatched to any gene: 7. The CDR3 protein is CASRQTGDHEQYF. The CDR3 coding sequence is TGTGCCAGCAGACAAACAGGGGACCACGAGCAGTACTTC.

The V gene is TRBV28, the J gene TRBJ1-5, with unresolved D. Germline CDR1 and CDR2: MDHEN and SYDVKM. The ends were cut back, 2 bases at V and 10 bases at J, with 15 bases in the middle. This CDR3 has 14 residues. The CDR3 DNA reads as TGTGCCAGCAGTTTAGTAGGCCCCAATAGACCCCAGCATTTT. Residues: CASSLVGPNRPQHF.

The chain combines TRBV19 with TRBJ2-3; TRBD1 is a possible D gene (6 bases). V was clipped by 8 bases and J by 3 bases, with 18 bases between them. CDR3 size: 15 residues. CDR1 and CDR2 (germline): LNHDA, SQIVND (reference sequence). The CDR3 is CASGNREIITDTQYF. Here the CDR3 DNA reads TGTGCCAGTGGTAACAGGGAAATAATTACAGATACGCAGTATTTT.

The genes are TRBV18 and TRBJ1-4; tentative D call: TRBD1 (5 bases). V lost 2 bases to trimming and J lost 7 bases, with 14 bases between them. The CDR3 sequence is 15 residues long. The germline V gene encodes CDR1 KGHSH and CDR2 LQKENI. The CDR3 region is CASSPRGSGGEKLFF. The CDR3 nucleotides are TGTGCCAGCTCACCAAGGGGCTCGGGAGGTGAAAAACTGTTTTTT.

This clone was seen a handful of times. CDR3 coding DNA: TGTGCCAGCAGCAGGCTTGGGGCATACACCATATATTTT. Its protein product is CASSRLGAYTIYF. The chain has TRBV7-2 and TRBJ1-3, with D possibly matching TRBD1 (5 bases). The ends were cut back, 5 bases at V and 8 bases at J, with 13 bases in the middle. The germline CDR1 and CDR2 sequences are SGHTA and FQGNSA. The length of the CDR3 is 13 residues.

This chain uses TRBV5-1 with TRBJ2-2; D might be TRBD1 or TRBD2, each matching 5 bases. Trimming left V 0 bases short and J 10 bases short, with 16 bases between. The CDR3 consists of 15 residues. Germline lookup yields CDR1 SGHRS and CDR2 YFSETQ. The CDR3 reads CASSLASGPEEELFF. The CDR3 DNA is TGCGCCAGCAGCTTGGCCTCGGGGCCCGAAGAGGAGCTGTTTTTT.

The rearrangement uses TRBV10-3 and TRBJ2-3; tentative D call: TRBD1 (5 bases). From germline, CDR1 is ENHRY and CDR2 SYGVKD. Trimming stripped 0 bases from V and 2 bases from J, with 6 bases between. There are 14 residues in the CDR3. The CDR3: CAISESGDTDTQYF. In DNA form, the CDR3 reads TGTGCCATCAGTGAGTCAGGGGACACAGATACGCAGTATTTT.